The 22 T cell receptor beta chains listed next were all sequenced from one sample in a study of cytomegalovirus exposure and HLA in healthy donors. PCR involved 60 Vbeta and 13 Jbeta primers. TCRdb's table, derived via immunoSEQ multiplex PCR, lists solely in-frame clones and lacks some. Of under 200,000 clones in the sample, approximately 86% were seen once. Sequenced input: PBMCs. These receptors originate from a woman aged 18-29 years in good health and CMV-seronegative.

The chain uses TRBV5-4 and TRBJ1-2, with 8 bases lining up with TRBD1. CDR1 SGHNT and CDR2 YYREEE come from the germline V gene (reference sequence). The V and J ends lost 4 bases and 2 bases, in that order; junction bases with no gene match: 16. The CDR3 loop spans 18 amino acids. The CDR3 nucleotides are TGTGCCAGCAGCCCAGCAGGGGGCTTGATCCCTTTGAACTATGGCTACACCTTC. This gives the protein CASSPAGGLIPLNYGYTF.

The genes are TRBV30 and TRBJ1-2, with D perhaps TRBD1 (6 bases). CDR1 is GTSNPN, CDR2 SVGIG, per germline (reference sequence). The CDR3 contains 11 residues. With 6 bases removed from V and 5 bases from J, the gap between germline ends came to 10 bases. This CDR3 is CACTDSYGYTF. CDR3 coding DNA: TGTGCCTGTACGGACAGTTATGGCTACACCTTC.

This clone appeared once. Here the CDR3 reads CASSPDRAFSEQYF. The CDR3 nucleotides are TGTGCCAGCAGTCCCGACAGGGCTTTCTCCGAGCAGTACTTC. The rearrangement joins TRBV6-5 to TRBJ2-7; 7 nucleotides match TRBD1. The V and J ends lost 5 bases and 6 bases, in that order; junction bases with no gene match: 10. The CDR3 sequence is 14 residues long. CDR1 and CDR2 (germline): MNHEY, SVGAGI.

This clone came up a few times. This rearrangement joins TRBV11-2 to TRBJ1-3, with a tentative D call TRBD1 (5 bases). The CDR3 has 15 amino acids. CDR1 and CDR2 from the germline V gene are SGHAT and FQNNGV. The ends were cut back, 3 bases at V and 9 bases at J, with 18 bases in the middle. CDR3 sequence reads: CASSFNRVSGITIYF. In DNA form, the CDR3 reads TGTGCCAGCAGCTTTAACAGAGTGTCAGGGATCACCATATATTTT.

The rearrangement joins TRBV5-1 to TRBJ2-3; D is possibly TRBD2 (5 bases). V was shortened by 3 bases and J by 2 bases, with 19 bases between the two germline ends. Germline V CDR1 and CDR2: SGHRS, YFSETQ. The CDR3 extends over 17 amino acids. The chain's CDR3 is CASSSWRSPSLTDTQYF. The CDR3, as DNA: TGCGCCAGCAGCTCCTGGAGGAGTCCTTCACTCACAGATACGCAGTATTTT.

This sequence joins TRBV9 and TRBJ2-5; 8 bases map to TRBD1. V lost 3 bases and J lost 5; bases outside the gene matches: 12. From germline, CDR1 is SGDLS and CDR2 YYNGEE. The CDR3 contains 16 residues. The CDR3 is CASSAHTLDREETQYF. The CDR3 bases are TGTGCCAGCAGCGCCCACACCTTGGACAGGGAGGAGACCCAGTACTTC.

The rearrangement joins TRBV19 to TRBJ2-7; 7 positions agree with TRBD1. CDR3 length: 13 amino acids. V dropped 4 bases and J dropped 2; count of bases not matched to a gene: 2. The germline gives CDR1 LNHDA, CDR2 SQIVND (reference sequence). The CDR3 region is CASSNTGAYEQYF. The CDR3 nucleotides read TGTGCCAGTAGTAATACAGGGGCCTACGAGCAGTACTTC. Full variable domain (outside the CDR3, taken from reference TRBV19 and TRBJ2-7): DGGITQSPKYLFRKEGQNVTLSCEQNLNHDAMYWYRQDPGQGLRLIYYSQIVNDFQKGDIAEGYSVSREKKESFPLTVTSAQKNPTAFYLCASSNTGAYEQYFGPGTRLTVT.

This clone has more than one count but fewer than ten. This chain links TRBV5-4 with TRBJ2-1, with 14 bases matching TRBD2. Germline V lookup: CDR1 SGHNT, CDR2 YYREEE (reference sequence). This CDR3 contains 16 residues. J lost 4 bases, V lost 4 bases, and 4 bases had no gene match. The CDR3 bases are TGTGCCAGCAGCGTCCGGACTAGCGGGGGGTACAATGAGCAGTTCTTC. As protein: CASSVRTSGGYNEQFF.

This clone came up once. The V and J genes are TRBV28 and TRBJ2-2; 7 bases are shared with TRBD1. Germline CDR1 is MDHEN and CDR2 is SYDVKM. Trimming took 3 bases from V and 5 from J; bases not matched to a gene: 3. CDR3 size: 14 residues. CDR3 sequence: CASSFQGETGELFF. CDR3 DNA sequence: TGTGCCAGCAGTTTTCAGGGGGAGACCGGGGAGCTGTTTTTT.

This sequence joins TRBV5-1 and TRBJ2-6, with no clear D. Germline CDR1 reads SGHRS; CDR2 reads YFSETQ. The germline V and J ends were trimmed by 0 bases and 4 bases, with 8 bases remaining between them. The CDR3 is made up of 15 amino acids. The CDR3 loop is CASSLGDYGANVLTF. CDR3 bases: TGCGCCAGCAGCTTGGGCGATTACGGGGCCAACGTCCTGACTTTC.

The CDR3: CASSATPYEQYF. In nucleotides, the CDR3 is TGTGCCAGCAGTGCAACACCCTACGAGCAGTACTTC. This chain connects TRBV27 to TRBJ2-7; D uncertain. This CDR3 is 12 amino acids long. V shed 5 bases and J shed 2 bases, with 7 bases lying between them. Germline values: CDR1 MNHEY, CDR2 SMNVEV (reference sequence).

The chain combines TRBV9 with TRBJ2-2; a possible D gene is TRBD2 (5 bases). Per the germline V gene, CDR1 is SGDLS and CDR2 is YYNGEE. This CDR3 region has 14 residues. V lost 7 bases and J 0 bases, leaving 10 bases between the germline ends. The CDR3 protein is CASGRLTNTGELFF. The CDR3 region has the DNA TGTGCCAGCGGCAGACTAACGAACACCGGGGAGCTGTTTTTT.

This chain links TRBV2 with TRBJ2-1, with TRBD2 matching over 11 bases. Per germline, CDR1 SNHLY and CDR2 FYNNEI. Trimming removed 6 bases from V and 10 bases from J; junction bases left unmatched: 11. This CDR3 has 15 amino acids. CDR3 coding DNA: TGTGCCAGCAGGACTAGCGGGACCTACCTGAACGAGCAGTTCTTC. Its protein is CASRTSGTYLNEQFF.

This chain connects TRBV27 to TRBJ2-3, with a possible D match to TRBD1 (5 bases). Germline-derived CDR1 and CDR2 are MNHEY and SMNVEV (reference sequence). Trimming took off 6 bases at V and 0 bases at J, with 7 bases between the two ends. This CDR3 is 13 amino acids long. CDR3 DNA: TGTGCCAGCAGCCCAGGGAGCACAGATACGCAGTATTTT. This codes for CASSPGSTDTQYF.

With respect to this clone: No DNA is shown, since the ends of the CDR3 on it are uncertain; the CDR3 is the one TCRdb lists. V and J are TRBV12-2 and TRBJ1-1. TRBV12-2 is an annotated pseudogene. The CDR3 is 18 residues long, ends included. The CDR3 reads CASRFPVLWGGGNTEAFF.

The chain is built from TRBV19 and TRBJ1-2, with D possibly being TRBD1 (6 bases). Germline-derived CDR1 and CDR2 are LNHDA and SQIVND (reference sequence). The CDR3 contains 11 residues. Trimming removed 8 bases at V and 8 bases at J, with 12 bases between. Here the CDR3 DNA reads TGTGCCAGTTGGGCAGGGGACGGCTACACCTTC. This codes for CASWAGDGYTF.

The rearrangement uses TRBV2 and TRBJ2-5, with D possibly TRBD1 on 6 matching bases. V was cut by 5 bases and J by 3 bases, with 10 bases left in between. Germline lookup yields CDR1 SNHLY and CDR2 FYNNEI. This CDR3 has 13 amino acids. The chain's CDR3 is CASSSEGEETQYF. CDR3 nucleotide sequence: TGTGCCAGCAGTTCCGAGGGGGAAGAGACCCAGTACTTC.

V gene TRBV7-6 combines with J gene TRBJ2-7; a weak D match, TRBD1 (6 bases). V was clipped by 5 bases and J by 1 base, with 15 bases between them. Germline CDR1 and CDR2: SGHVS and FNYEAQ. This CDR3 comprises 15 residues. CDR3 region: CASSPTDDRSYEQYF. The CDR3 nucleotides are TGTGCCAGCAGCCCAACCGATGACAGGTCCTACGAGCAGTACTTC.

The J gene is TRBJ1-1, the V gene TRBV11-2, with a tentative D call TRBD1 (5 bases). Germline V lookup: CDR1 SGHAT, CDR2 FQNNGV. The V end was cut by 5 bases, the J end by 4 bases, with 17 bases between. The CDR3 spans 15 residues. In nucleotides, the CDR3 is TGTGCCAGCAGCAAAAAACCCGACAGTATCACTGAAGCTTTCTTT. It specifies CASSKKPDSITEAFF.

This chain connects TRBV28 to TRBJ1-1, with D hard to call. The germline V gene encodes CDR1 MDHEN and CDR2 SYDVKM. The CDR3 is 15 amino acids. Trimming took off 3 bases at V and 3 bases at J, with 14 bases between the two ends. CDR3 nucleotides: TGTGCCAGCAGTTTTTCTAAACCCGGGGACACTGAAGCTTTCTTT. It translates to CASSFSKPGDTEAFF.

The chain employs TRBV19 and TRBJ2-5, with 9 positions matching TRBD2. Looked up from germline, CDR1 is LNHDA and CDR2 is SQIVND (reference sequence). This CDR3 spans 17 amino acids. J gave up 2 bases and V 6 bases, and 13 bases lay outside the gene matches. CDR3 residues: CASSLAGTSLSQETQYF. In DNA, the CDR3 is TGTGCCAGTAGCCTGGCCGGGACTAGCCTATCGCAAGAGACCCAGTACTTC.

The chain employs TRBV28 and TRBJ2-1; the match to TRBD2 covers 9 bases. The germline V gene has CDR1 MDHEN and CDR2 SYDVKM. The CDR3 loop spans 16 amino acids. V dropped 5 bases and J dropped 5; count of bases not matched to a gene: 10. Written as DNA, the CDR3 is TGTGCCAGCAGTGACCCTAGGGGCGGGGGGGACAATGAGCAGTTCTTC. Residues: CASSDPRGGGDNEQFF.